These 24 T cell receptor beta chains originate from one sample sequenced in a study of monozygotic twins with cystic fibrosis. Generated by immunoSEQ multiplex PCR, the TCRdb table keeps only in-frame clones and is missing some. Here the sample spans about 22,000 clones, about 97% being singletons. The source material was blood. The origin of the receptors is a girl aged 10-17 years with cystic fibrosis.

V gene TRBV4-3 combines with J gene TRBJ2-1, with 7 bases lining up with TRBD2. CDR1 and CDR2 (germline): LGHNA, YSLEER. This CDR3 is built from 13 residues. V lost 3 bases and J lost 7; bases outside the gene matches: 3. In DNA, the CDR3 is TGCGCCAGCAGCCACGGACTAGTTAATGAGCAGTTCTTC. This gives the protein CASSHGLVNEQFF.

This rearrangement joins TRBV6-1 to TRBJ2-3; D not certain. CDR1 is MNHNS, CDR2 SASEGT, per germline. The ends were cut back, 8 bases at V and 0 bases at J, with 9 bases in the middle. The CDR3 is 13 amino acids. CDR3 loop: CASDNDSTDTQYF. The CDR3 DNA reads TGTGCCAGCGATAACGACAGCACAGATACGCAGTATTTT.

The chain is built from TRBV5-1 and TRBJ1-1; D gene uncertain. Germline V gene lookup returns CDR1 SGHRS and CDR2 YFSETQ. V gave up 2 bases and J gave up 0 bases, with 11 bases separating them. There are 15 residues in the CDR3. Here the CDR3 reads CASSFSVGMNTEAFF. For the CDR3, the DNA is TGCGCCAGCAGCTTTTCGGTGGGGATGAACACTGAAGCTTTCTTT. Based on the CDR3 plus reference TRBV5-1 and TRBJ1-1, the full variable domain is KAGVTQTPRYLIKTRGQQVTLSCSPISGHRSVSWYQQTPGQGLQFLFEYFSETQRNKGNFPGRFSGRQFSNSRSEMNVSTLELGDSALYLCASSFSVGMNTEAFFGQGTRLTVV.

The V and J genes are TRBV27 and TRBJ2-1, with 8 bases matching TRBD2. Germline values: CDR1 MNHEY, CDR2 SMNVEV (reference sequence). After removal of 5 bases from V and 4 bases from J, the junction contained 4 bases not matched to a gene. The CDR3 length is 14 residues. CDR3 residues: CASSPRLAYNEQFF. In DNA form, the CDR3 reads TGTGCCAGCAGTCCCCGACTAGCGTACAATGAGCAGTTCTTC.

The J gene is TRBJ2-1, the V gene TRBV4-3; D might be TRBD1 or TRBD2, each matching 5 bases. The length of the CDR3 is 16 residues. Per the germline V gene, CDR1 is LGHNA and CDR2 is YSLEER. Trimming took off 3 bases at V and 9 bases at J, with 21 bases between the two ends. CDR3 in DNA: TGCGCCAGCAGCCAGGGACCTATGGGACCCCACAGTGAGCAGTTCTTC. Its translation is CASSQGPMGPHSEQFF.

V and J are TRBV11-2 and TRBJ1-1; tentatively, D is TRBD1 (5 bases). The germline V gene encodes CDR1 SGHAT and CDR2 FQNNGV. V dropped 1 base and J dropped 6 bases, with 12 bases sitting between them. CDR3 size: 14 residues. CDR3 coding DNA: TGTGCCAGCAGCTTAGTGCGGGACGGTGCTGAAGCTTTCTTT. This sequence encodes CASSLVRDGAEAFF.

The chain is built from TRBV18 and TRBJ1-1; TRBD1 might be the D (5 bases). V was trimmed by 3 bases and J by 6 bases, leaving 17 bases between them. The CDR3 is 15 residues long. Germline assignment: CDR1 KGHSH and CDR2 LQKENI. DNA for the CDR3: TGTGCCAGCTCACCGGACACTTTTAGAGTCCCTGAAGCTTTCTTT. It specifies CASSPDTFRVPEAFF.

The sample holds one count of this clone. The CDR3 spells CASKFGGTYQETQYF. The CDR3 DNA reads as TGTGCCAGCAAGTTTGGCGGAACGTACCAAGAGACCCAGTACTTC. This chain joins TRBV6-6 and TRBJ2-5; D call uncertain. V shed 7 bases and J shed 0 bases, with 15 bases lying between them. This CDR3 is built from 15 residues. Per germline, CDR1 MNHNY and CDR2 SVGAGI (reference sequence).

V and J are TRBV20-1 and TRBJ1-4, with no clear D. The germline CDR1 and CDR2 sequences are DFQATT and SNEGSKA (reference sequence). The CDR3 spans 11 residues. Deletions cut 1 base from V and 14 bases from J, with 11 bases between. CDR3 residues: CSARATEGLFF. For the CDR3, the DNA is TGCAGTGCTAGAGCCACCGAAGGGCTGTTTTTT.

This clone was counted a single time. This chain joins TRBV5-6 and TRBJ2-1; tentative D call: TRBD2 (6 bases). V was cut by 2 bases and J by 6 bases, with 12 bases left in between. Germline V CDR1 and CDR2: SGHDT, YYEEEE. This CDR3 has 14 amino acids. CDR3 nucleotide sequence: TGTGCCAGCAGCTTCTCGGGAGCAGGCAATGAGCAGTTCTTC. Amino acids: CASSFSGAGNEQFF.

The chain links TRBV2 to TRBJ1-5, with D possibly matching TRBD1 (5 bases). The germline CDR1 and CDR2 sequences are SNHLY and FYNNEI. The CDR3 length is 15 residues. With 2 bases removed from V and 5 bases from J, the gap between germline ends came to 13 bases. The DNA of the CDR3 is TGTGCCAGCAGTGAATCTACTGGGGGGTATCAGCCCCAGCATTTT. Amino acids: CASSESTGGYQPQHF.

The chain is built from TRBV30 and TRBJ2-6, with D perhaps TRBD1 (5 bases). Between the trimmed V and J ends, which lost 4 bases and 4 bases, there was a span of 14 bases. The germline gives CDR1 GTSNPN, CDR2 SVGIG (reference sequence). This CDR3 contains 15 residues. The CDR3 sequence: CAWTLGRLGANVLTF. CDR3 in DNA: TGTGCCTGGACTCTGGGGCGACTCGGGGCCAACGTCCTGACTTTC.

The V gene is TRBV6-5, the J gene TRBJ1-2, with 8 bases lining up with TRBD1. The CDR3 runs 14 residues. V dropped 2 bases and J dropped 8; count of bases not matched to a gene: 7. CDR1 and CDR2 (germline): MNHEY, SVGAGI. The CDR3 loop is CASSYLDRGKGYTF. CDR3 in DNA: TGTGCCAGCAGTTACCTAGACAGGGGTAAAGGCTACACCTTC.

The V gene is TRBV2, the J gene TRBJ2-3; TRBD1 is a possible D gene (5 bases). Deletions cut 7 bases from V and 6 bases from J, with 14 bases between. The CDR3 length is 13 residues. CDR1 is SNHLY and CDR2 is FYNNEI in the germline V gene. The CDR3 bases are TGTGCCAGCACCGACTTGGACAAGGATACGCAGTATTTT. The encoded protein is CASTDLDKDTQYF.

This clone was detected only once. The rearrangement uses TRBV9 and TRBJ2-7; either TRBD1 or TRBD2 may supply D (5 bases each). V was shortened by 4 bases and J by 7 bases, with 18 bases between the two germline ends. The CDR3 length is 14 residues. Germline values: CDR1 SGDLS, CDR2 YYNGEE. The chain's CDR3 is CASSYGTGSAEQYF. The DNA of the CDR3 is TGTGCCAGCAGCTACGGGACGGGGAGCGCGGAGCAGTACTTC. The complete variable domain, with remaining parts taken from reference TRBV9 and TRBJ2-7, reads DSGVTQTPKHLITATGQRVTLRCSPRSGDLSVYWYQQSLDQGLQFLIQYYNGEERAKGNILERFSAQQFPDLHSELNLSSLELGDSALYFCASSYGTGSAEQYFGPGTRLTVT.

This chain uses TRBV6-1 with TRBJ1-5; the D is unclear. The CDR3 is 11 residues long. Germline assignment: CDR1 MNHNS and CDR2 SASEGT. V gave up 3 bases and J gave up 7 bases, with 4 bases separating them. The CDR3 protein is CASSDPQPQHF. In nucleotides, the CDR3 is TGTGCCAGCAGTGACCCCCAGCCCCAGCATTTT.

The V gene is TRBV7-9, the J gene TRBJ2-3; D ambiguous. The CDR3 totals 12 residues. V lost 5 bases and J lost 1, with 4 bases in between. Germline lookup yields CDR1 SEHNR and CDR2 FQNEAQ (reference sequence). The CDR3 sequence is CASSPRTDTQYF. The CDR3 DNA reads TGTGCCAGCAGCCCCCGCACAGATACGCAGTATTTT.

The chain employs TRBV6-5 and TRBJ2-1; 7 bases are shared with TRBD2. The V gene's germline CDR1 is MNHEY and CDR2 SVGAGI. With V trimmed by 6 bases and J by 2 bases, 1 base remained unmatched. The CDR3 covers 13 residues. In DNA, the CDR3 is TGTGCCAGCAGGGCGGGAGCCTACAATGAGCAGTTCTTC. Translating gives CASRAGAYNEQFF.

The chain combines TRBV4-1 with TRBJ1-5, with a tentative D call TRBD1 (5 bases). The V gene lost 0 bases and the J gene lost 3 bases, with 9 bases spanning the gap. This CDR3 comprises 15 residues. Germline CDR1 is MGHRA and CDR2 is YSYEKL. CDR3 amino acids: CASSQDGGANQPQHF. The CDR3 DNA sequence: TGCGCCAGCAGCCAAGACGGAGGGGCCAATCAGCCCCAGCATTTT.

CDR3 DNA: TGTGCCAGCAGCGGGAAGAACAGTACTGGGGCCAACGTCCTGACTTTC. Amino acid sequence: CASSGKNSTGANVLTF. The V gene is TRBV9, the J gene TRBJ2-6; D gene ambiguous. The CDR3 is made up of 16 amino acids. In germline, CDR1 is SGDLS, CDR2 YYNGEE. V lost 3 bases to trimming and J lost 2 bases, with 12 bases between them.

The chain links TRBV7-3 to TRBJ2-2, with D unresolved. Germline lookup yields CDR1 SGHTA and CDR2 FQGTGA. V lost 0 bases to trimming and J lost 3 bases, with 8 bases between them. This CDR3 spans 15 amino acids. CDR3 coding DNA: TGTGCCAGCAGCTTAACACGAAGTGACACCGGGGAGCTGTTTTTT. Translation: CASSLTRSDTGELFF.

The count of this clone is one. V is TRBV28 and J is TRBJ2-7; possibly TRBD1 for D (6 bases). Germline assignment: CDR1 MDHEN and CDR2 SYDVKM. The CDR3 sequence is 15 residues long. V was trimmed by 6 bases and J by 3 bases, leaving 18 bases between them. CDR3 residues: CASSHQTGAFYEQYF. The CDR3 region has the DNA TGTGCCAGCAGCCACCAGACAGGAGCTTTCTACGAGCAGTACTTC.

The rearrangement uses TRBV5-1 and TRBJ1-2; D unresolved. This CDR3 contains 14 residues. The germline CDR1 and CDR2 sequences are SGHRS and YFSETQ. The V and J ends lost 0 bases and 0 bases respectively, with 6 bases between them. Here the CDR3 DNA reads TGCGCCAGCAGCTTGGCGGGGACTAACTATGGCTACACCTTC. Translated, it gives CASSLAGTNYGYTF.

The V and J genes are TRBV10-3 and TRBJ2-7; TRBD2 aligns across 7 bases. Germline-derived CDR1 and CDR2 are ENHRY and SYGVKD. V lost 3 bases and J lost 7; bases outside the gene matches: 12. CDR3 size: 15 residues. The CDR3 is CAISEGGSEAREQYV. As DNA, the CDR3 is TGTGCCATCAGTGAAGGCGGGAGCGAAGCTAGGGAGCAGTACGTC.